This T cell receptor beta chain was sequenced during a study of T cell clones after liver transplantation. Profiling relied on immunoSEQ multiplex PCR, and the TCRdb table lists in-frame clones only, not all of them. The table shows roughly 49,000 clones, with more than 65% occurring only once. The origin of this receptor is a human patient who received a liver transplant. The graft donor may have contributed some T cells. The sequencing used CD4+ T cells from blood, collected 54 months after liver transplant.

CDR3 nucleotide sequence: TGCGCCAGCAGCCAAGGTCCCTACCTTGGAGAGACCCAGTACTTC. Its translation is CASSQGPYLGETQYF. The chain joins TRBV4-1 to TRBJ2-5; no definite D call. The CDR3 spans 15 residues. Between the trimmed V and J ends, which lost 1 base and 4 bases, there was a span of 13 bases. Germline V gene lookup returns CDR1 MGHRA and CDR2 YSYEKL.